A single sample is the source of the 25 T cell receptor beta chains below, sequenced in a study of cytomegalovirus exposure and HLA in healthy donors (dated by TCRdb to about 2017). Libraries were constructed by the immunoSEQ multiplex PCR assay. For the multiplex PCR, a mixture combining 60 forward primers for TCR Vbeta segments and 13 reverse primers for TCR Jbeta segments was used. This is the immuneACCESS table as TCRdb keeps it, with only in-frame sequences that have V and J called. A part of the clones is gone; compared with another copy, unresolved V genes explain less than half, and the rest is unexplained. The sample records about 150,000 clones, over 65% of which are singletons. In total, the top ten clones hold approximately 1.8% of the sample. The sequencing input was PBMCs. These receptor sequences come from a female donor in good health and CMV-seropositive.

This clone appeared a single time. The chain combines TRBV15 with TRBJ2-7, with 9 bases fitting TRBD2. This CDR3 has 15 amino acids. J was trimmed by 1 base and V by 1 base; bases with no gene match: 2. Germline V gene lookup returns CDR1 LNHNV and CDR2 YYDKDF (reference sequence). The CDR3 DNA follows: TGTGCCACCAGCAGAGTTAGCGGGGGATCCTACGAGCAGTACTTC. Protein sequence: CATSRVSGGSYEQYF.

This rearrangement joins TRBV19 to TRBJ2-2; 7 bases line up with TRBD1. The V gene's germline CDR1 is LNHDA and CDR2 SQIVND (reference sequence). CDR3 length equals 15 residues. Trimming cost V 6 bases and J 0 bases; bases outside gene matches: 4. The CDR3 sequence: CASSLGTANTGELFF. The DNA of the CDR3 is TGTGCCAGTAGCCTCGGGACAGCGAACACCGGGGAGCTGTTTTTT.

V is TRBV29-1 and J is TRBJ2-5; TRBD2 matches at 7 bases. The germline V gene has CDR1 SQVTM and CDR2 ANQGSEA. With 4 bases clipped from V and 5 bases from J, the junction kept 10 bases outside the gene matches. The CDR3 has 14 residues. The CDR3 nucleotides read TGCAGCGTTGCCAGCGGGACGGTGTATGAGACCCAGTACTTC. Protein sequence: CSVASGTVYETQYF.

CDR3: CASSLPRQGRNTIYF. Written as DNA, the CDR3 is TGTGCCAGCAGTTTACCCAGACAGGGGAGAAACACCATATATTTT. The chain is built from TRBV28 and TRBJ1-3; TRBD1 matches 8 bases. CDR1 and CDR2 from the germline V gene are MDHEN and SYDVKM. The CDR3 sequence is 15 residues long. V gave up 2 bases and J gave up 5 bases; unmatched junction bases: 5.

The chain's CDR3 is CAWIPRGVYEQYF. The CDR3 region has the DNA TGTGCCTGGATCCCCAGGGGGGTGTACGAGCAGTACTTC. The chain couples TRBV30 to TRBJ2-7; TRBD1 might be the D (7 bases). Looked up from germline, CDR1 is GTSNPN and CDR2 is SVGIG (reference sequence). Trimming cost V 4 bases and J 4 bases, with 14 bases left between them. The CDR3 spans 13 residues.

For the CDR3, the DNA is TGCGCCAGCAGTGAGCAGGGGGAAAAGACCCAGTACTTC. Translated, it gives CASSEQGEKTQYF. The rearrangement links TRBV10-1 to TRBJ2-5, with TRBD1 matching over 7 bases. The CDR3 contains 13 residues. After removal of 2 bases from V and 6 bases from J, the junction contained 3 bases not matched to a gene. The germline V gene has CDR1 WNHNN and CDR2 SYGVQD (reference sequence).

The chain has TRBV6-1 and TRBJ2-7, with a tentative D call TRBD2 (6 bases). The V gene lost 3 bases and the J gene lost 3 bases, with 12 bases spanning the gap. Germline-derived CDR1 and CDR2 are MNHNS and SASEGT. The CDR3 loop spans 14 amino acids. In nucleotides, the CDR3 is TGTGCCAGCAGTGACGGAGGGGCCTACTACGAGCAGTACTTC. This sequence encodes CASSDGGAYYEQYF.

The chain links TRBV2 to TRBJ1-1; TRBD1 is a possible D gene (5 bases). The CDR3 length is 13 residues. V lost 6 bases and J lost 1, with 9 bases in between. Germline values: CDR1 SNHLY, CDR2 FYNNEI. CDR3 nucleotides: TGTGCCAGCAGCGGGGGGGGGAACACTGAAGCTTTCTTT. Its protein product is CASSGGGNTEAFF.

Here the CDR3 reads CASSVGQNYGYTF. The CDR3 DNA is TGTGCCAGCAGTGTGGGACAGAACTATGGCTACACCTTC. The chain recombines TRBV6-4 with TRBJ1-2, with 7 positions matching TRBD1. Germline V gene sequence: CDR1 MRHNA, CDR2 SNTAGT. This CDR3 is built from 13 residues. The V gene end was trimmed by 4 bases and the J gene end by 2 bases; junction bases not matched to a gene: 1.

Turning to this clone: One end of the junction fails to match germline, which may point to a read error. This rearrangement joins TRBV7-7 to TRBJ2-3; 12 positions agree with TRBD2. The CDR3 loop spans 14 amino acids. CDR1 is SSHAT and CDR2 is FNYEAQ in the germline V gene (reference sequence). This chain's CDR3 is CASSLAGGMDTQYF. The CDR3 nucleotides read TGTGCCAGCAGCCTAGCGGGGGGGATGGATACGCAGTATTTT.

The chain employs TRBV10-2 and TRBJ2-7, with TRBD1 identical over 9 bases. The CDR3 is 14 amino acids. Trimming took 6 bases from V and 2 from J; bases not matched to a gene: 5. Germline V gene lookup returns CDR1 WSHSY and CDR2 SAAADI. CDR3 in amino acids: CASRVRDRAYEQYF. CDR3 in DNA: TGCGCCAGCAGGGTCAGGGACAGGGCCTACGAGCAGTACTTC.

The chain has TRBV6-1 and TRBJ2-1; the match to TRBD2 covers 10 bases. Germline CDR1 and CDR2: MNHNS and SASEGT. The CDR3 loop spans 15 amino acids. The trim removed 6 bases at V and 4 bases at J, leaving 6 bases unmatched. CDR3 amino acids: CASSEIAGGYNEQFF. DNA for the CDR3: TGTGCCAGCAGCGAAATAGCGGGAGGATACAATGAGCAGTTCTTC.

The rearrangement joins TRBV9 to TRBJ2-2; D uncertain. This CDR3 is 12 amino acids long. V lost 3 bases to trimming and J lost 6 bases, with 6 bases between them. Germline V CDR1 and CDR2: SGDLS, YYNGEE. CDR3 sequence: CASSASAGELFF. For the CDR3, the DNA is TGTGCCAGCAGCGCCTCAGCCGGGGAGCTGTTTTTT.

In this sample, this clone turned up a few times. J is TRBJ2-3 and V is TRBV5-4; the D is unclear. V dropped 1 base and J dropped 0 bases, with 6 bases sitting between them. This CDR3 spans 14 amino acids. Looked up from germline, CDR1 is SGHNT and CDR2 is YYREEE (reference sequence). This CDR3 reads CASSLKLSTDTQYF. Written as DNA, the CDR3 is TGTGCCAGCAGCTTGAAACTTAGCACAGATACGCAGTATTTT.

V is TRBV20-1 and J is TRBJ2-1, with D possibly TRBD1 on 7 matching bases. The CDR3 is 11 amino acids. V lost 5 bases to trimming and J lost 10 bases, with 12 bases between them. Germline V gene sequence: CDR1 DFQATT, CDR2 SNEGSKA (reference sequence). The CDR3, as DNA: TGCAGTGCTTATCAGGGGGGAGAGCAGTTCTTC. Protein product: CSAYQGGEQFF.

The V gene is TRBV6-5, the J gene TRBJ2-3; 10 positions match TRBD2. Germline trimming cut 5 bases from V and 3 bases from J; bases unmatched to any gene: 5. Per germline, CDR1 MNHEY and CDR2 SVGAGI. CDR3 length: 15 amino acids. In DNA, the CDR3 is TGTGCCAGCAGTCCACTAGCGGGGAAGACAGATACGCAGTATTTT. It specifies CASSPLAGKTDTQYF.

V gene TRBV5-5 combines with J gene TRBJ2-7; 9 positions agree with TRBD1. This CDR3 comprises 13 residues. Germline-derived CDR1 and CDR2 are SGHKS and YYEKEE (reference sequence). Trimming removed 5 bases from V and 2 bases from J; junction bases left unmatched: 2. The CDR3 coding sequence is TGTGCCAGCAGACGGACAGGGGCCTACGAGCAGTACTTC. It codes for CASRRTGAYEQYF.

The chain has TRBV4-2 and TRBJ2-7; the match to TRBD1 covers 8 bases. The V segment lost 1 base and the J segment 4 bases; nucleotides outside the gene matches: 6. CDR3 size: 15 residues. The V gene's germline CDR1 is LGHNA and CDR2 YNFKEQ. The CDR3 here is CASSQGVGQAYEQYF. The CDR3 DNA is TGTGCCAGCAGCCAAGGGGTGGGACAGGCTTACGAGCAGTACTTC.

Here the CDR3 reads CASSRDTVVVELFF. The DNA of the CDR3 is TGTGCCAGTAGTCGGGACACCGTTGTTGTTGAACTGTTTTTT. The chain employs TRBV19 and TRBJ1-4; possibly TRBD1 for D (6 bases). Germline CDR1 LNHDA, CDR2 SQIVND (reference sequence). This CDR3 has 14 amino acids. V gave up 5 bases and J gave up 12 bases, with 19 bases separating them.

The J gene is TRBJ2-7, the V gene TRBV18, with 8 bases that match TRBD1. Per the germline V gene, CDR1 is KGHSH and CDR2 is LQKENI. The J segment lost 3 bases and the V segment lost 4 bases, leaving 5 bases of the junction unmatched. The CDR3 extends over 14 amino acids. The CDR3 sequence is CASSLGTGYYEQYF. The CDR3 DNA follows: TGTGCCAGCTCACTGGGGACAGGATACTACGAGCAGTACTTC. The entire variable domain, with the rest obtained from reference TRBV18 and TRBJ2-7, is as follows: NAGVMQNPRHLVRRRGQEARLRCSPMKGHSHVYWYRQLPEEGLKFMVYLQKENIIDESGMPKERFSAEFPKEGPSILRIQQVVRGDSAAYFCASSLGTGYYEQYFGPGTRLTVT.

Notes on this clone: A much larger clone differs from this one at a single base, so this may be a read error. The rearrangement joins TRBV14 to TRBJ1-1, with D perhaps matching TRBD1 (6 bases). V lost 4 bases to trimming and J lost 2 bases, with 8 bases between them. The CDR3 runs to 13 residues. Germline-derived CDR1 and CDR2 are SGHDN and FVKESK. The CDR3: CASSLQGNTEAFF. The DNA for the CDR3 is TGTGCCAGCAGCCTACAGGGAAACACTGAAGCTTTCTTT.

The chain couples TRBV6-5 to TRBJ1-1; 9 bases fit TRBD1. The CDR3 totals 13 residues. Germline CDR1 MNHEY, CDR2 SVGAGI. The ends lost 3 bases at V and 8 bases at J; junction bases unmatched: 4. CDR3 in amino acids: CASSYTGQGEAFF. Written as DNA, the CDR3 is TGTGCCAGCAGTTATACAGGACAGGGGGAAGCTTTCTTT.

The CDR3 here is CAWDLQGARDQPQHF. CDR3 nucleotide sequence: TGTGCCTGGGACCTCCAGGGGGCTAGGGATCAGCCCCAGCATTTT. The chain carries TRBV30 and TRBJ1-5, with 8 bases aligning to TRBD1. V dropped 5 bases and J dropped 5; count of bases not matched to a gene: 11. The V gene's germline CDR1 is GTSNPN and CDR2 SVGIG (reference sequence). The CDR3 is 15 amino acids.

The chain recombines TRBV9 with TRBJ1-3; D not resolved. Trimming took 0 bases from V and 2 from J, leaving 9 bases between them. Germline V CDR1 and CDR2: SGDLS, YYNGEE. This CDR3 spans 15 amino acids. In DNA form, the CDR3 reads TGTGCCAGCAGCGTAGGTACAGTCACTGGAAACACCATATATTTT. It specifies CASSVGTVTGNTIYF.

This clone was detected a few times. The chain couples TRBV19 to TRBJ2-2; 7 nucleotides match TRBD2. Unmatched junction bases numbered 3, after V lost 7 bases and J lost 1 base. Germline CDR1 is LNHDA and CDR2 is SQIVND (reference sequence). CDR3 length equals 14 residues. The CDR3 region has the DNA TGTGCCAGTACTAGCGGTAGGAACACCGGGGAGCTGTTTTTT. This sequence encodes CASTSGRNTGELFF. The full variable domain, its missing parts supplied by reference TRBV19 and TRBJ2-2, is DGGITQSPKYLFRKEGQNVTLSCEQNLNHDAMYWYRQDPGQGLRLIYYSQIVNDFQKGDIAEGYSVSREKKESFPLTVTSAQKNPTAFYLCASTSGRNTGELFFGEGSRLTVL.